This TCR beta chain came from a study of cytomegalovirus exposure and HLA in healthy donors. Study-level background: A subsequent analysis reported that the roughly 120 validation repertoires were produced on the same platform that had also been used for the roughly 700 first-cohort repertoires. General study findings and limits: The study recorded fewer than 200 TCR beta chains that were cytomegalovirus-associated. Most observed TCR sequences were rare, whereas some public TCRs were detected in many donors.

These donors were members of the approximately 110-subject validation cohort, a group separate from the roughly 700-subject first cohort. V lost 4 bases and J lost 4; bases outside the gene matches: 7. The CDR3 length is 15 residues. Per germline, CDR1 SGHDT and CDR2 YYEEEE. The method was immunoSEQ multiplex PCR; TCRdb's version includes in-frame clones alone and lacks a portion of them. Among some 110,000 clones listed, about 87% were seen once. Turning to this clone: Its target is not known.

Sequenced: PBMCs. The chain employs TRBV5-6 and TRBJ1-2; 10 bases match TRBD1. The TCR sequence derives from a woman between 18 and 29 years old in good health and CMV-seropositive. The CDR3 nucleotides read TGTGCCAGCAGCCCCGAAAGGACAGGGGGCTATGGCTACACCTTC. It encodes CASSPERTGGYGYTF. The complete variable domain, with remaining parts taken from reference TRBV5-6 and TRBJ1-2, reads DAGVTQSPTHLIKTRGQQVTLRCSPKSGHDTVSWYQQALGQGPQFIFQYYEEEERQRGNFPDRFSGHQFPNYSSELNVNALLLGDSALYLCASSPERTGGYGYTFGSGTRLTVV.